This T cell receptor beta chain emerged from a study of naive and memory T cell subsets. Regarding the study as a whole: Between naive and memory subsets, TCR abundance power law exponents differed. Naive repertoires, especially CD8, held a few larger clonotypes, possibly memory cells re-expressing CD45RA. From naive to CM, EM and EMRA, diversity decreased and Gini increased.

This clonotype was recorded a few times. Its cognate antigen is unknown. The J segment lost 2 bases and the V segment lost 1 base, leaving 2 bases of the junction unmatched. CDR1 is LNHNV, CDR2 YYDKDF, per germline (reference sequence). This CDR3 spans 14 amino acids. Both TRBC1 and TRBC2 were covered by a beta constant-region primer of two equimolar oligonucleotides. The ligated cDNA underwent four PCR rounds using SP2 and nested alpha and beta constant-region primers. Using its own MiXCR run on the UMI-ligation and nested PCR reads, TCRdb lists one record per CDR3 protein. The table lists 98,000 or so distinct CDR3 sequences, about 11% of them singletons, with over 0.11% in the top ten.

The rearrangement joins TRBV15 to TRBJ2-7; 7 nucleotides match TRBD1. The source material was naive CD4+ T cells from blood. The receptor comes from a human donor in good health. CDR3 bases: TGTGCCACCAGCAGAGGACAGGGAACCTACGAGCAGTACTTC. As protein: CATSRGQGTYEQYF.